Sequencing of this T cell receptor (beta chain) was carried out in a study of cytomegalovirus exposure and HLA in healthy donors. Study conclusions and caveats: Only CMV serostatus was available as immune exposure information. Follow-up analysis seemed to connect common viral pathogens with several of the most significant clusters identified. It has been reported that TCR beta sequences accurately predicted the HLA-A and HLA-B alleles of most subjects.

Germline assignment: CDR1 SGHDT and CDR2 YYEEEE. The ends were cut back, 5 bases at V and 0 bases at J, with 15 bases in the middle. The CDR3 is 15 residues long. Donors likely had unrecorded immune exposures despite being nominally healthy when sampled. In the PCR, 60 Vbeta and 13 Jbeta primers were used. This table comes from immunoSEQ multiplex PCR, and its TCRdb copy is limited to in-frame clones, with some not included. The data contain fewer than 150,000 clones, 77% of them seen just once; the ten biggest clones take up roughly 3.5%. With respect to this clone: Antigen specificity is unknown.

This receptor was taken from a human donor in good health. V gene TRBV5-6 combines with J gene TRBJ2-7; D not resolved. What was sequenced was PBMCs. This CDR3 reads CASRLSIQVSYEQYF. The CDR3 nucleotides are TGTGCCAGCAGGCTCTCGATTCAGGTCTCCTACGAGCAGTACTTC.